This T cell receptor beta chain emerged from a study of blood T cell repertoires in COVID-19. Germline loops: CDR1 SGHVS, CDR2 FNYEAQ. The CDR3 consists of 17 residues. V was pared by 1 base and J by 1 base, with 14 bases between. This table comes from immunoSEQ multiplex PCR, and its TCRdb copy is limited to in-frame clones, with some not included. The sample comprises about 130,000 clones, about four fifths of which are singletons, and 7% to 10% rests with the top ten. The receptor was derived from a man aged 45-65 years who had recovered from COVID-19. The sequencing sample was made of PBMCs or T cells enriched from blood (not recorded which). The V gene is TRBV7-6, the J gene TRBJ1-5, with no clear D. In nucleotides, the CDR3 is TGTGCCAGCAGCTTAGTTTCCCCAGGCATGAGCAATCAGCCCCAGCATTTT. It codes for CASSLVSPGMSNQPQHF.